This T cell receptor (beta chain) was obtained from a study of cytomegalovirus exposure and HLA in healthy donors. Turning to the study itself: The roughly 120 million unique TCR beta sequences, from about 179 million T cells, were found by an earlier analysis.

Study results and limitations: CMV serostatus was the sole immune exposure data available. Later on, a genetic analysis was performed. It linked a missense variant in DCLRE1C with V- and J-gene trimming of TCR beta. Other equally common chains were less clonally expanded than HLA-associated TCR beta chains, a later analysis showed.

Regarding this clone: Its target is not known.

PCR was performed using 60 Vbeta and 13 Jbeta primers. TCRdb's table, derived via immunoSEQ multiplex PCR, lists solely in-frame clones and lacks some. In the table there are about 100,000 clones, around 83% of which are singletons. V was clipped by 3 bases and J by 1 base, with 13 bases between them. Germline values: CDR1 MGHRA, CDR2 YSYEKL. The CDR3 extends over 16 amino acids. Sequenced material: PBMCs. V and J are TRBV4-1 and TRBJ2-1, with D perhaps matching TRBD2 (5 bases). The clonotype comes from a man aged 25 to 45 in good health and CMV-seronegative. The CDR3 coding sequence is TGCGCCAGCAGCCACCCACTGGACTCATCCTACAATGAGCAGTTCTTC. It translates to CASSHPLDSSYNEQFF.